The clone carrying this T cell receptor beta chain was detected a few times. Antigen specificity is unknown. The sample comes from a study of cytomegalovirus exposure and HLA in healthy donors. Findings and caveats of the study: Earlier analysis found most TCR beta V segments productive about 87% or about 30% of the time.

PCR amplification relied on 60 Vbeta primers (plus 13 Jbeta primers). Clones were read by immunoSEQ multiplex PCR, and TCRdb kept only the in-frame ones, dropping some. The profile shows approximately 200,000 clones, under 80% of them singletons. The CDR3 contains 15 residues. The V gene's germline CDR1 is SGHDT and CDR2 YYEEEE. Unmatched junction bases numbered 13, after V lost 3 bases and J lost 8 bases. The V gene is TRBV5-6, the J gene TRBJ1-2; 7 nucleotides agree with TRBD1. The source is a girl aged 2 to 9 in good health and CMV-seronegative. Sequencing was performed on PBMCs. The DNA of the CDR3 is TGTGCCAGCAGCTATTTGTCGTTCCAGGGGGGAGGCTACACCTTC. Translation: CASSYLSFQGGGYTF.